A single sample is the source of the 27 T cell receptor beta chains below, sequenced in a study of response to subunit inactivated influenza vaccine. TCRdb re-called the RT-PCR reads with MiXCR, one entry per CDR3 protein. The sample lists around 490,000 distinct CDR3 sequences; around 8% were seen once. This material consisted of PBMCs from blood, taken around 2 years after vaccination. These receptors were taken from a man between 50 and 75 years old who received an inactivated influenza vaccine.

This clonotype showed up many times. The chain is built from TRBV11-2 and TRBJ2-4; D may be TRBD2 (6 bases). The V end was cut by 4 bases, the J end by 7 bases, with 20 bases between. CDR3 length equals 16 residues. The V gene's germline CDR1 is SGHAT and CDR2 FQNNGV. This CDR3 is CASSSTVGPRGNIQYF. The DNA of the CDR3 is TGTGCCAGCAGCTCAACGGTTGGGCCCCGGGGGAACATTCAGTACTTC. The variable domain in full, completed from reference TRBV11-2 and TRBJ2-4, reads EAGVAQSPRYKIIEKRQSVAFWCNPISGHATLYWYQQILGQGPKLLIQFQNNGVVDDSQLPKDRFSAERLKGVDSTLKIQPAKLEDSAVYLCASSSTVGPRGNIQYFGAGTRLSVL.

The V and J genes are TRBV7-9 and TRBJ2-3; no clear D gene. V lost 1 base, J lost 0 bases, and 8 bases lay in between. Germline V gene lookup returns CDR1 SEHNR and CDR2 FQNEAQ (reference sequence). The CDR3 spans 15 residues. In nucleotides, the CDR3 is TGTGCCAGCAGCTTAGTGGTGGCTAGCACAGATACGCAGTATTTT. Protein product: CASSLVVASTDTQYF.

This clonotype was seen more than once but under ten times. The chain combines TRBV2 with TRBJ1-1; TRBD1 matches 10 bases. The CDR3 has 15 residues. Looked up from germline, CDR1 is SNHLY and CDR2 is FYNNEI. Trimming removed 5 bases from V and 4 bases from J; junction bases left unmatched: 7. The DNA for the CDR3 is TGTGCCAGCAGTTACCGGGACAGGGGACCCACTGAAGCTTTCTTT. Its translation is CASSYRDRGPTEAFF.

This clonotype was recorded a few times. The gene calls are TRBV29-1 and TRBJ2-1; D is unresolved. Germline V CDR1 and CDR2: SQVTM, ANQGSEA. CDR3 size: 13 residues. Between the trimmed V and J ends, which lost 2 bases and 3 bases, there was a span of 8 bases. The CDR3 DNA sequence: TGCAGCGTTGAAACAGTAAGCTACAATGAGCAGTTCTTC. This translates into CSVETVSYNEQFF.

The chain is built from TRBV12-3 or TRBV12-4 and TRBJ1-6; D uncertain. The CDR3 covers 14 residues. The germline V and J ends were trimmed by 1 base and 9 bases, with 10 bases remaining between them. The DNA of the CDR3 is TGTGCCAGCAGTTTAGACGGGTTGGGTTCACCCCTCCACTTT. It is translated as CASSLDGLGSPLHF.

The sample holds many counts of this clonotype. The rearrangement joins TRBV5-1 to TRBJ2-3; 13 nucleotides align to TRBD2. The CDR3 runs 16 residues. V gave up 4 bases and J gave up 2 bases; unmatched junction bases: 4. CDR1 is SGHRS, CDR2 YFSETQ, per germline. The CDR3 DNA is TGCGCCAGCAGCCCGGGGACTAGCGGGACCACAGATACGCAGTATTTT. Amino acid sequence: CASSPGTSGTTDTQYF.

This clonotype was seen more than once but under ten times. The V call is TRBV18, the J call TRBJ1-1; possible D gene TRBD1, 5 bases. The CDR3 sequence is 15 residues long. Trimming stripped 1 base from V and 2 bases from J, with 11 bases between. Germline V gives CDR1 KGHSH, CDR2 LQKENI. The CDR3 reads CASSPQSGPNTEAFF. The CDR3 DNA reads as TGTGCCAGCTCACCACAGTCGGGACCAAACACTGAAGCTTTCTTT.

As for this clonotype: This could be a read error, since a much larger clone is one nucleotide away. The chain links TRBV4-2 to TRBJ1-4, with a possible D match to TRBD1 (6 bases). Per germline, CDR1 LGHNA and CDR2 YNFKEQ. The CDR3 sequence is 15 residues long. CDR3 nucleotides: TGTGCCAGCAGCCCCCGGAGGGGGGAAAATGAAAACCTGTTTTTT. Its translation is CASSPRRGENENLFF.

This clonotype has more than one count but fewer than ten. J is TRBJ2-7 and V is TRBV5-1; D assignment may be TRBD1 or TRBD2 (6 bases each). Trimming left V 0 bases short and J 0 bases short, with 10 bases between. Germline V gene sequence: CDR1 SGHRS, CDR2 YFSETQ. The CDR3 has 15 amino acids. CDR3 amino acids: CASSLAWGASYEQYF. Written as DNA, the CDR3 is TGCGCCAGCAGCTTGGCTTGGGGGGCCTCCTACGAGCAGTACTTC.

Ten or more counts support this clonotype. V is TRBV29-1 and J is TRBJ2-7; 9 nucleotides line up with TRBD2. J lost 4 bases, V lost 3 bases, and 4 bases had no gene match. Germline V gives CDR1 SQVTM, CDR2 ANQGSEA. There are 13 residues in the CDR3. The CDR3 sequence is CSVDPSGTYEQYF. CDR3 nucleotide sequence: TGCAGCGTTGATCCTAGCGGGACTTACGAGCAGTACTTC.

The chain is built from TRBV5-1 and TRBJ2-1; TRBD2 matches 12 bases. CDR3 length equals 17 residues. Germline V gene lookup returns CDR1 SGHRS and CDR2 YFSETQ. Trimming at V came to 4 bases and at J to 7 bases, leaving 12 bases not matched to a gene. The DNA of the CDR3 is TGCGCCAGCAGCCGCGCCGTACTAGCGGGAGGTAGTAATGAGCAGTTCTTC. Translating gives CASSRAVLAGGSNEQFF.

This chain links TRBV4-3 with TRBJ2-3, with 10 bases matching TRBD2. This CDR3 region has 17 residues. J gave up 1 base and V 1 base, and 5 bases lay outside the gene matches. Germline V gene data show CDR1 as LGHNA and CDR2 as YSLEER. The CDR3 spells CASSQGAGGPGTDTQYF. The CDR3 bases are TGCGCCAGCAGCCAAGGAGCGGGAGGGCCAGGCACAGATACGCAGTATTTT.

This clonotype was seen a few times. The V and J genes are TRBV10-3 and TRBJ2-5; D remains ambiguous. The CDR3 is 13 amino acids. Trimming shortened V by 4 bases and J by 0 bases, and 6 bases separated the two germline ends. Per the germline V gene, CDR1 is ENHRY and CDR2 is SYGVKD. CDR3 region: CAISAKNQETQYF. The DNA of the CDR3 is TGTGCCATCAGTGCAAAAAACCAAGAGACCCAGTACTTC.

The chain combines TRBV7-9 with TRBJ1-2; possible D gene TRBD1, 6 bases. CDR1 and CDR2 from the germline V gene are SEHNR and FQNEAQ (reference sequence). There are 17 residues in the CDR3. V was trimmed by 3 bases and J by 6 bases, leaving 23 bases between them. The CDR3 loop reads CASSFFGGGKFRDGYTF. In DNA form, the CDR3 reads TGTGCCAGCAGCTTCTTCGGAGGGGGTAAATTTCGAGATGGCTACACCTTC. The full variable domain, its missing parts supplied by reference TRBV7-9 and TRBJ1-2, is DTGVSQNPRHKITKRGQNVTFRCDPISEHNRLYWYRQTLGQGPEFLTYFQNEAQLEKSRLLSDRFSAERPKGSFSTLEIQRTEQGDSAMYLCASSFFGGGKFRDGYTFGSGTRLTVV.

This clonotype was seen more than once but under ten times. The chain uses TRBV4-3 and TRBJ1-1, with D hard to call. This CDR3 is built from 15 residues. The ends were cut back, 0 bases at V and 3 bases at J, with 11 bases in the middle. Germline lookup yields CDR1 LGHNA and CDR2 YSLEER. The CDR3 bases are TGCGCCAGCAGCCAAGATCCGGGAGTGGACACTGAAGCTTTCTTT. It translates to CASSQDPGVDTEAFF.

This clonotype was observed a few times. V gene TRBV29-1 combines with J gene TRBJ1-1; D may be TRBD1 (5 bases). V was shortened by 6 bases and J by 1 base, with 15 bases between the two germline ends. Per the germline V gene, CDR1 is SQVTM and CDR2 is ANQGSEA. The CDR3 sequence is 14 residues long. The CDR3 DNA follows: TGCAGCGTCGACCCGGGACGGACGAACACTGAAGCTTTCTTT. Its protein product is CSVDPGRTNTEAFF. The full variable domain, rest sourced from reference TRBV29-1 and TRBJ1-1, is SAVISQKPSRDICQRGTSLTIQCQVDSQVTMMFWYRQQPGQSLTLIATANQGSEATYESGFVIDKFPISRPNLTFSTLTVSNMSPEDSSIYLCSVDPGRTNTEAFFGQGTRLTVV.

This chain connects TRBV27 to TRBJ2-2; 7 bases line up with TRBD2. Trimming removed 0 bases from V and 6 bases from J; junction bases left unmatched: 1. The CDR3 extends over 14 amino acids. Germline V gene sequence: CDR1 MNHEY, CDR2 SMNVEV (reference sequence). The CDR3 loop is CASSLSTSPGELFF. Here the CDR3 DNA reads TGTGCCAGCAGTTTATCGACTAGCCCCGGGGAGCTGTTTTTT.

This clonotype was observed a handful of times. CDR3: CASSLDRGGHDEQFF. The CDR3 DNA is TGCGCCAGCAGTCTCGACAGGGGGGGTCATGATGAGCAGTTCTTC. The rearrangement uses TRBV5-1 and TRBJ2-1, with 9 nucleotides matching TRBD1. Germline CDR1 and CDR2: SGHRS and YFSETQ. With 5 bases clipped from V and 8 bases from J, the junction kept 11 bases outside the gene matches. There are 15 residues in the CDR3.

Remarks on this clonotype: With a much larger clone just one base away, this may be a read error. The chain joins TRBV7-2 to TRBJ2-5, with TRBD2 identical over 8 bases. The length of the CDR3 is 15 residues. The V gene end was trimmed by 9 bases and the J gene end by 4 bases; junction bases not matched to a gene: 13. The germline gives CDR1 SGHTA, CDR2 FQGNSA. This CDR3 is CARSLPGLAGETQYF. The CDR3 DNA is TGTGCCAGAAGCCTCCCGGGGCTAGCGGGAGAGACCCAGTACTTC.

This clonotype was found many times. The CDR3 loop reads CSAAGNRNQPQHF. The CDR3 coding sequence is TGCAGCGCCGCGGGCAACAGGAATCAGCCCCAGCATTTT. This rearrangement joins TRBV29-1 to TRBJ1-5; D perhaps matches TRBD1 (5 bases). CDR3 size: 13 residues. V lost 7 bases and J lost 4, with 14 bases in between. CDR1 is SQVTM, CDR2 ANQGSEA, per germline.

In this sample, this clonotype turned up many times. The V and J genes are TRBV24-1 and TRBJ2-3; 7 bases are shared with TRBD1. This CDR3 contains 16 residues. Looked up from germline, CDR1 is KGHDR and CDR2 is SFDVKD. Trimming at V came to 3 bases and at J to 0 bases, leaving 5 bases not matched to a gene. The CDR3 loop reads CATSDGQETSTDTQYF. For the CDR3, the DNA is TGTGCCACCAGTGATGGACAGGAGACAAGCACAGATACGCAGTATTTT.

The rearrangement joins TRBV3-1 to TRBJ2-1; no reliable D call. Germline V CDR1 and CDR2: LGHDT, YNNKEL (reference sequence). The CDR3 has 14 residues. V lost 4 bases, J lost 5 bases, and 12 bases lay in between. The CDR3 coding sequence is TGTGCCAGCAGCCGGGGTTCGGGCGACAATGAGCAGTTCTTC. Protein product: CASSRGSGDNEQFF.

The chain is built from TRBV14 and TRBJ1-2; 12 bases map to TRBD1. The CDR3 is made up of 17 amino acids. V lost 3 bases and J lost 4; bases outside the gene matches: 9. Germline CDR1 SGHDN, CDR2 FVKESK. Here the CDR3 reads CASSHHGTGGSGYGYTF. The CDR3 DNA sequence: TGTGCCAGCAGCCATCACGGGACAGGGGGCTCCGGCTATGGCTACACCTTC.

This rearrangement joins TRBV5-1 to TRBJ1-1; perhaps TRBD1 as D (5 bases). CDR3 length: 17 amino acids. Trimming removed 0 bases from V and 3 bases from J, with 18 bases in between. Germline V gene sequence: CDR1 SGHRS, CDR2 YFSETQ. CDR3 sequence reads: CASSLAAGSLMDTEAFF. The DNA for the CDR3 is TGCGCCAGCAGCTTGGCCGCAGGGTCGTTAATGGACACTGAAGCTTTCTTT.

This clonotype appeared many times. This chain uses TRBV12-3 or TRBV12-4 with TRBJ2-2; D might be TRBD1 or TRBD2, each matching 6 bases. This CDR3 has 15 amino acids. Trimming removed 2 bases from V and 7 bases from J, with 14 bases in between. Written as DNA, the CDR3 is TGTGCCAGCAGTTTAAGGGGGGAATCGAGCGGGGAGCTGTTTTTT. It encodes CASSLRGESSGELFF.

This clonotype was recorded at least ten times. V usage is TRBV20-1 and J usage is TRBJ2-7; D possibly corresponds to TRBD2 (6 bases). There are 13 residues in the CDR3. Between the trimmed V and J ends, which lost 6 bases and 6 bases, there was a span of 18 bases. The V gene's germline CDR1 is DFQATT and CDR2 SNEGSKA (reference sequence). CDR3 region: CSAATSGRSEQYF. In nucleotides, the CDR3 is TGCAGTGCCGCCACGTCCGGGAGATCCGAGCAGTACTTC.

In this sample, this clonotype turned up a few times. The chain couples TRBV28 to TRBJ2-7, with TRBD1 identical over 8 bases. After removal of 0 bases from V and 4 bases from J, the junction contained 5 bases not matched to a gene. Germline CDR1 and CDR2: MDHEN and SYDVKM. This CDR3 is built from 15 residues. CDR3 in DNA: TGTGCCAGCAGTTTATGGGCGGACAGGGTGTACGAGCAGTACTTC. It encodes CASSLWADRVYEQYF. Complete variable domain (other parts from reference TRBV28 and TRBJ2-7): DVKVTQSSRYLVKRTGEKVFLECVQDMDHENMFWYRQDPGLGLRLIYFSYDVKMKEKGDIPEGYSVSREKKERFSLILESASTNQTSMYLCASSLWADRVYEQYFGPGTRLTVT.